This T cell receptor beta chain is drawn from a study of shared clonotypes between healthy human individuals. The table came from immunoSEQ multiplex PCR; TCRdb's copy has only in-frame clones and leaves some out. Among some 500,000 clones listed, 79% were seen once. Sequences were obtained from PBMCs. The clonotype was recovered from a middle-aged woman in good health. Some clones in this sample may be carry-over from other donors' samples.

The CDR3 sequence: CASSERGDTDTQYF. CDR3 nucleotides: TGCGCCAGCAGTGAGAGGGGAGACACAGATACGCAGTATTTT. The V and J genes are TRBV10-1 and TRBJ2-3; D assignment may be TRBD1 or TRBD2 (5 bases each). The V and J ends lost 2 bases and 2 bases respectively, with 8 bases between them. This CDR3 comprises 14 residues. Germline CDR1 is WNHNN and CDR2 is SYGVQD (reference sequence).